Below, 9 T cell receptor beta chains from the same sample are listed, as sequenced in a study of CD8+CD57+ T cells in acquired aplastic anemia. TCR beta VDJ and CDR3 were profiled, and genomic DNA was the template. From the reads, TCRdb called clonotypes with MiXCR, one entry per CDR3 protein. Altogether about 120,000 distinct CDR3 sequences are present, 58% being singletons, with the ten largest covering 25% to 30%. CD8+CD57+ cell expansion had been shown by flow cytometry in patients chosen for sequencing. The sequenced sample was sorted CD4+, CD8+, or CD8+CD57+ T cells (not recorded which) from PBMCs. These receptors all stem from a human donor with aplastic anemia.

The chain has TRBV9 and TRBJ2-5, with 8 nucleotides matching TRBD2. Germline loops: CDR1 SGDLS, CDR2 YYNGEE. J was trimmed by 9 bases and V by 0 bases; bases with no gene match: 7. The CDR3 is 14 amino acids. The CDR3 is CASSVEAGTRAQYF. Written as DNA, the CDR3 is TGTGCCAGCAGCGTAGAAGCAGGGACTAGGGCCCAGTACTTC.

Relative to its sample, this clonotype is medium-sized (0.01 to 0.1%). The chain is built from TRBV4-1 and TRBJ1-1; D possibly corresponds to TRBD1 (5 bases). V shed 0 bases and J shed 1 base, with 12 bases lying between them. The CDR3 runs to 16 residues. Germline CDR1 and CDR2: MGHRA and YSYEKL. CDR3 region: CASSQEQTDANTEAFF. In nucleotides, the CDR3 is TGCGCCAGCAGCCAAGAACAGACAGATGCGAACACTGAAGCTTTCTTT.

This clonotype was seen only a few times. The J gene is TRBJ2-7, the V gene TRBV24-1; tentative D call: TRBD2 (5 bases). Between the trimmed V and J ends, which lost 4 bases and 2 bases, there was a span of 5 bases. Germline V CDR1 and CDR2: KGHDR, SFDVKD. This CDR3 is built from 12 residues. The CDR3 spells CATSDGAYEQYF. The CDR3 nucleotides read TGTGCCACCAGTGACGGGGCCTACGAGCAGTACTTC.

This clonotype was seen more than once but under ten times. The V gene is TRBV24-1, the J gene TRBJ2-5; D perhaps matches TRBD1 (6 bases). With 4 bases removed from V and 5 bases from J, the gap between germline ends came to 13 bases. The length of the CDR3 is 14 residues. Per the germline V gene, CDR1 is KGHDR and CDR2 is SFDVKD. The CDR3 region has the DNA TGTGCCACCAGTGACGCCAGGGGTTTGGAGACCCAGTACTTC. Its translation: CATSDARGLETQYF.

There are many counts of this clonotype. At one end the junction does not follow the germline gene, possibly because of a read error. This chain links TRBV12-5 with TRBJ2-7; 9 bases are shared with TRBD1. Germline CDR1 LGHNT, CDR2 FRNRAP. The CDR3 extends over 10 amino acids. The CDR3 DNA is TGTGCTAGTGGTTGGGACAGGGTGGACTTC. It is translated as CASGWDRVDF.

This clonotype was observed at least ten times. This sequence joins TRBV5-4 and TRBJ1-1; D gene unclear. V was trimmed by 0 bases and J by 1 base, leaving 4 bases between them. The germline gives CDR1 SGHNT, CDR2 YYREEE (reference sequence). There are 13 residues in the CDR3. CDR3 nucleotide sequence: TGTGCCAGCAGCTTGGAGTGGAACACTGAAGCTTTCTTT. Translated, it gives CASSLEWNTEAFF.

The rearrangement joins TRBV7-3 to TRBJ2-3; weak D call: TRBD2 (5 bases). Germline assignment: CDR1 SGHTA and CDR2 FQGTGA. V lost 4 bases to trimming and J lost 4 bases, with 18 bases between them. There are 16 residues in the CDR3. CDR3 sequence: CASSSLAGLASDTQYF. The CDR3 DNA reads TGTGCCAGCAGCTCCCTCGCCGGGCTAGCATCAGATACGCAGTATTTT.

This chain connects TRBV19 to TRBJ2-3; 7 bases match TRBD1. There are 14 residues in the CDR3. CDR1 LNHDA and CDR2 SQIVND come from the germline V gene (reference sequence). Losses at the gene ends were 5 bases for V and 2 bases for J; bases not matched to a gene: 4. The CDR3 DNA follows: TGTGCCAGTAGTGCAGGGACAGACACAGATACGCAGTATTTT. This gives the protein CASSAGTDTDTQYF.

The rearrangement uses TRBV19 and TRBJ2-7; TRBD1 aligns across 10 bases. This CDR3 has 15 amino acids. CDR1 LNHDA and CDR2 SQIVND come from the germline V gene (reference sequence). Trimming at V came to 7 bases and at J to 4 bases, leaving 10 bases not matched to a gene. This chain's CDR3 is CASTTGQGVLYEQYF. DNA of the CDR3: TGTGCCAGTACCACCGGACAGGGGGTATTGTACGAGCAGTACTTC.